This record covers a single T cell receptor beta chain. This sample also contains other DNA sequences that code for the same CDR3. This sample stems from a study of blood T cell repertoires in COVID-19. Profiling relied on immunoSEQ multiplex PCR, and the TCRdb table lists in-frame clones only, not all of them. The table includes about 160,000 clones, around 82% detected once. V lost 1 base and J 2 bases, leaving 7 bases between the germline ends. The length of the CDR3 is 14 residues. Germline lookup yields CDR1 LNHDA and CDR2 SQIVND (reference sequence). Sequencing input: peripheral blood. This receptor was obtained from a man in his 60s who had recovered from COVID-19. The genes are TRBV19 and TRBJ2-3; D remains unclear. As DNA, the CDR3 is TGTGCCAGTAGTATAGGAGGCCACACAGATACGCAGTATTTT. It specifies CASSIGGHTDTQYF.